The next 30 T cell receptor beta chains were all read from a single sample in a study of cytomegalovirus exposure and HLA in healthy donors. PCR amplification relied on 60 Vbeta primers (plus 13 Jbeta primers). TCRdb keeps only in-frame clones here, not all; method: immunoSEQ multiplex PCR. The repertoire table contains around 130,000 clones. Sequenced input: PBMCs. These receptors all stem from a woman aged 40 to 49 in good health and CMV-seronegative.

The rearrangement joins TRBV5-1 to TRBJ2-5; the D gene is possibly TRBD2 (5 bases). V was trimmed by 1 base and J by 1 base, leaving 11 bases between them. This CDR3 spans 15 amino acids. The V gene's germline CDR1 is SGHRS and CDR2 YFSETQ. CDR3 in amino acids: CASSLTGKTQETQYF. CDR3 DNA sequence: TGCGCCAGCAGCTTGACCGGGAAGACCCAAGAGACCCAGTACTTC.

The rearrangement joins TRBV6-5 to TRBJ1-3; D possibly corresponds to TRBD1 (6 bases). The CDR3 totals 16 residues. Trimming stripped 4 bases from V and 0 bases from J, with 13 bases between. Germline values: CDR1 MNHEY, CDR2 SVGAGI. The CDR3 nucleotides are TGTGCCAGCAGTTGGACAGTTCCTAGCTCTGGAAACACCATATATTTT. This sequence encodes CASSWTVPSSGNTIYF.

The chain uses TRBV5-4 and TRBJ2-3, with TRBD2 matching over 9 bases. With 4 bases clipped from V and 5 bases from J, the junction kept 11 bases outside the gene matches. The CDR3 length is 16 residues. Germline CDR1 is SGHNT and CDR2 is YYREEE (reference sequence). Here the CDR3 reads CASSPSRQRGVDTQYF. The CDR3 DNA is TGTGCCAGCAGCCCATCACGCCAGCGGGGGGTAGATACGCAGTATTTT.

The chain is built from TRBV2 and TRBJ1-1, with D perhaps matching TRBD1 (6 bases). The germline CDR1 and CDR2 sequences are SNHLY and FYNNEI. There are 13 residues in the CDR3. Trimming removed 2 bases from V and 7 bases from J, with 11 bases in between. The CDR3 region has the DNA TGTGCCAGCAGTGAACAAAGGGGGGGTGAAGCTTTCTTT. As protein: CASSEQRGGEAFF.

This sequence joins TRBV29-1 and TRBJ1-1; D unresolved. CDR1 is SQVTM and CDR2 is ANQGSEA in the germline V gene. The CDR3 has 13 amino acids. The V end lost 3 bases, the J end lost 9 bases, and 17 bases lay between the germline ends. CDR3 sequence: CSVDQVEAGKAFF. DNA for the CDR3: TGCAGCGTTGACCAGGTGGAGGCTGGGAAAGCTTTCTTT.

This chain uses TRBV6-1 with TRBJ2-5; 7 nucleotides agree with TRBD1. The J call may be wrong; the DNA end is better matched by TRBJ2-7. CDR3 length: 16 residues. CDR1 MNHNS and CDR2 SASEGT come from the germline V gene. The chain's CDR3 is CASSDRGWTGSYEQYF. The DNA for the CDR3 is TGTGCCAGCAGTGACAGGGGGTGGACTGGATCCTACGAGCAGTACTTC.

The CDR3 loop reads CASRPRGGGTGELFF. CDR3 DNA sequence: TGTGCCAGCAGGCCACGAGGGGGGGGGACCGGGGAGCTGTTTTTT. This chain joins TRBV7-8 and TRBJ2-2; the D gene is possibly TRBD2 (7 bases). Trimming cost V 6 bases and J 5 bases, with 16 bases left between them. This CDR3 is 15 amino acids long. Germline CDR1 and CDR2: SGHVS and FQNEAQ.

The genes are TRBV7-9 and TRBJ1-5; TRBD1 aligns across 7 bases. CDR1 and CDR2 from the germline V gene are SEHNR and FQNEAQ (reference sequence). Trimming cost V 3 bases and J 5 bases; bases outside gene matches: 1. CDR3 length: 13 residues. The CDR3 DNA sequence: TGTGCCAGCAGCTTGGACAGGTATCAGCCCCAGCATTTT. This translates into CASSLDRYQPQHF.

The genes are TRBV7-9 and TRBJ1-2; D ambiguous. The CDR3 is 12 amino acids. Germline values: CDR1 SEHNR, CDR2 FQNEAQ (reference sequence). Trimming pared 5 bases from V and 14 bases from J, leaving 18 bases between. Written as DNA, the CDR3 is TGTGCCAGCAGCCTTCAACTGCAGGAAGGTACCTTC. Residues: CASSLQLQEGTF.

V usage is TRBV19 and J usage is TRBJ2-5; 8 positions match TRBD1. The end of the DNA fits TRBJ2-7 better, so the J call may be wrong. Germline CDR1 LNHDA, CDR2 SQIVND (reference sequence). CDR3 size: 13 residues. The CDR3 region is CATRDRRSYEQYF. In nucleotides, the CDR3 is TGTGCCACTAGGGACAGGCGTTCGTACGAGCAGTACTTC.

The chain employs TRBV5-1 and TRBJ1-2; a possible D gene is TRBD1 (5 bases). V lost 4 bases and J lost 7, with 17 bases in between. This CDR3 region has 14 residues. From germline, CDR1 is SGHRS and CDR2 YFSETQ. CDR3 residues: CASSPEGTAGGYTF. In nucleotides, the CDR3 is TGCGCCAGCAGCCCGGAGGGGACTGCCGGTGGCTACACCTTC.

The CDR3 bases are TGTGCCAGCAGTGAAACGACGGGTAACACTGAAGCTTTCTTT. Protein product: CASSETTGNTEAFF. The gene calls are TRBV2 and TRBJ1-1; D unresolved. CDR1 is SNHLY, CDR2 FYNNEI, per germline. V shed 2 bases and J shed 2 bases, with 9 bases lying between them. This CDR3 is built from 14 residues. The full variable domain, with the rest looked up from reference TRBV2 and TRBJ1-1, is EPEVTQTPSHQVTQMGQEVILRCVPISNHLYFYWYRQILGQKVEFLVSFYNNEISEKSEIFDDQFSVERPDGSNFTLKIRSTKLEDSAMYFCASSETTGNTEAFFGQGTRLTVV.

The J gene is TRBJ1-1, the V gene TRBV18; no clear D gene. The CDR3 length is 14 residues. Trimming took 6 bases from V and 4 from J, leaving 15 bases between them. CDR1 is KGHSH and CDR2 is LQKENI in the germline V gene. The CDR3 is CASSPSRVATEAFF. CDR3 sequence (DNA): TGTGCCAGCTCCCCCTCTAGAGTGGCCACTGAAGCTTTCTTT.

This sequence joins TRBV27 and TRBJ1-6; D might be TRBD1 (6 bases). CDR1 and CDR2 (germline): MNHEY, SMNVEV (reference sequence). Trimming took 8 bases from V and 1 from J, leaving 12 bases between them. The CDR3 contains 15 residues. The CDR3 nucleotides read TGTGCCAGCCGCCGAACAGGGTCCTATAATTCACCCCTCCACTTT. Its protein product is CASRRTGSYNSPLHF.

The chain carries TRBV18 and TRBJ1-3; no clear D gene. The V gene's germline CDR1 is KGHSH and CDR2 LQKENI. This CDR3 has 14 residues. V gave up 6 bases and J gave up 2 bases, with 11 bases separating them. CDR3 sequence reads: CASSTLRAGNTIYF. Here the CDR3 DNA reads TGTGCCAGCTCCACTCTCCGTGCTGGAAACACCATATATTTT.

This chain links TRBV6-5 with TRBJ1-2; maybe TRBD1 (5 bases). This CDR3 is 15 amino acids long. The V end lost 0 bases, the J end lost 4 bases, and 12 bases lay between the germline ends. The germline CDR1 and CDR2 sequences are MNHEY and SVGAGI. CDR3 bases: TGTGCCAGCAGTTACTCGCGCAGGGAGGGCTATGGCTACACCTTC. This gives the protein CASSYSRREGYGYTF.

The CDR3 region has the DNA TGTGCCAGTAGTAGAGTACGGGGAACCGAAGCTTTCTTT. This gives the protein CASSRVRGTEAFF. This rearrangement joins TRBV19 to TRBJ1-1; D gene uncertain. CDR3 size: 13 residues. Germline values: CDR1 LNHDA, CDR2 SQIVND (reference sequence). Trimming removed 4 bases at V and 8 bases at J, with 14 bases between. Supplemented by reference TRBV19 and TRBJ1-1, the full variable domain reads DGGITQSPKYLFRKEGQNVTLSCEQNLNHDAMYWYRQDPGQGLRLIYYSQIVNDFQKGDIAEGYSVSREKKESFPLTVTSAQKNPTAFYLCASSRVRGTEAFFGQGTRLTVV.

CDR3 protein: CASSRDRVGGYTF. The CDR3 DNA follows: TGTGCCAGCAGCCGGGACAGGGTGGGGGGCTACACCTTC. This chain connects TRBV7-2 to TRBJ1-2; 9 nucleotides agree with TRBD1. This CDR3 spans 13 amino acids. Trimming removed 5 bases from V and 8 bases from J; junction bases left unmatched: 6. CDR1 and CDR2 (germline): SGHTA, FQGNSA.

The chain carries TRBV19 and TRBJ2-2; 9 bases agree with TRBD2. The V gene's germline CDR1 is LNHDA and CDR2 SQIVND (reference sequence). The CDR3 runs to 13 residues. The junction had 1 base not matched to a gene; V was cut back by 3 bases and J by 8 bases. The CDR3 spells CASSILAGGELFF. The CDR3 bases are TGTGCCAGTAGTATCCTAGCGGGGGGGGAGCTGTTTTTT. Full variable domain (remainder filled in from reference TRBV19 and TRBJ2-2): DGGITQSPKYLFRKEGQNVTLSCEQNLNHDAMYWYRQDPGQGLRLIYYSQIVNDFQKGDIAEGYSVSREKKESFPLTVTSAQKNPTAFYLCASSILAGGELFFGEGSRLTVL.

The rearrangement links TRBV27 to TRBJ2-3; a weak D match, TRBD1 (5 bases). Germline V gene data show CDR1 as MNHEY and CDR2 as SMNVEV (reference sequence). Deletions cut 6 bases from V and 7 bases from J, with 14 bases between. This CDR3 is built from 13 residues. The CDR3 DNA follows: TGTGCCAGCAGCCTAATAAAGGGGAATACGCAGTATTTT. It yields the protein CASSLIKGNTQYF.

The rearrangement uses TRBV10-3 and TRBJ2-5, with D tentatively TRBD1 (5 bases). V lost 6 bases, J lost 3 bases, and 11 bases lay in between. Germline assignment: CDR1 ENHRY and CDR2 SYGVKD. This CDR3 comprises 13 residues. In DNA, the CDR3 is TGTGCCATCAGCGAGACAGAAAAAGAGACCCAGTACTTC. Translating gives CAISETEKETQYF.

The CDR3 DNA sequence: TGTGCCAGCAGCATAATCAAGGGGGCGGATTCACCCCTCCACTTT. This gives the protein CASSIIKGADSPLHF. The chain uses TRBV28 and TRBJ1-6, with TRBD1 matching over 7 bases. The CDR3 consists of 15 residues. Germline V gene lookup returns CDR1 MDHEN and CDR2 SYDVKM. V dropped 6 bases and J dropped 8; count of bases not matched to a gene: 10.

The chain carries TRBV5-5 and TRBJ1-4, with a possible D match to TRBD1 (5 bases). This CDR3 is built from 15 residues. The V gene lost 4 bases and the J gene lost 7 bases, with 17 bases spanning the gap. Germline assignment: CDR1 SGHKS and CDR2 YYEKEE (reference sequence). The CDR3 here is CASSPRRGISEKLFF. The CDR3 DNA reads as TGTGCCAGCAGCCCGAGGAGGGGCATAAGTGAAAAACTGTTTTTT.

The chain carries TRBV7-2 and TRBJ1-2; D is uncertain. CDR1 is SGHTA, CDR2 FQGNSA, per germline. The CDR3 totals 14 residues. V was pared by 5 bases and J by 0 bases, with 10 bases between. CDR3 sequence reads: CASSAFGSNYGYTF. The CDR3 DNA follows: TGTGCCAGCAGCGCATTTGGCTCTAACTATGGCTACACCTTC.

The V gene is TRBV10-3, the J gene TRBJ2-2; 9 bases map to TRBD1. The germline V gene encodes CDR1 ENHRY and CDR2 SYGVKD. Trimming cost V 2 bases and J 3 bases; bases outside gene matches: 1. The CDR3 consists of 15 residues. The CDR3 sequence is CAISEGDRDTGELFF. CDR3 DNA: TGTGCCATCAGTGAGGGGGACAGGGACACCGGGGAGCTGTTTTTT.

The CDR3 nucleotides read TGCGCCAGCAGTGAGACGCGATTTGGACAGGGGCGACTTCAGCCCCAGCATTTT. Protein product: CASSETRFGQGRLQPQHF. The chain recombines TRBV10-2 with TRBJ1-5; 9 nucleotides align to TRBD1. There are 18 residues in the CDR3. V was pared by 2 bases and J by 6 bases, with 14 bases of the junction left unmatched. Per germline, CDR1 WSHSY and CDR2 SAAADI.

DNA of the CDR3: TGTGCCAGTAGTTATGTGACAGCCGACAAGCATACGCAGTATTTT. It encodes CASSYVTADKHTQYF. The V and J genes are TRBV19 and TRBJ2-3, with D perhaps matching TRBD1 (5 bases). The germline V gene encodes CDR1 LNHDA and CDR2 SQIVND (reference sequence). The CDR3 spans 15 residues. With 5 bases removed from V and 7 bases from J, the gap between germline ends came to 19 bases.

The CDR3 is CASSLAYRTGGYTF. CDR3 sequence (DNA): TGTGCCAGCAGCTTGGCCTATAGGACTGGTGGCTACACCTTC. The chain has TRBV5-6 and TRBJ1-2; no definite D call. V was trimmed by 0 bases and J by 7 bases, leaving 13 bases between them. CDR1 is SGHDT, CDR2 YYEEEE, per germline. The CDR3 has 14 amino acids. Full variable domain (outside the CDR3, taken from reference TRBV5-6 and TRBJ1-2): DAGVTQSPTHLIKTRGQQVTLRCSPKSGHDTVSWYQQALGQGPQFIFQYYEEEERQRGNFPDRFSGHQFPNYSSELNVNALLLGDSALYLCASSLAYRTGGYTFGSGTRLTVV.

CDR3 loop: CASSLLSSGGPYEQYF. The CDR3 nucleotides read TGTGCCAGCAGCTTACTATCTAGCGGGGGTCCCTACGAGCAGTACTTC. The chain links TRBV7-9 to TRBJ2-7; TRBD2 matches 10 bases. This CDR3 contains 16 residues. Germline V gene sequence: CDR1 SEHNR, CDR2 FQNEAQ (reference sequence). The trim removed 2 bases at V and 2 bases at J, leaving 6 bases unmatched.

V usage is TRBV27 and J usage is TRBJ1-3; 7 positions match TRBD1. V lost 2 bases and J lost 4; bases outside the gene matches: 5. The CDR3 loop spans 15 amino acids. Germline V gene data show CDR1 as MNHEY and CDR2 as SMNVEV (reference sequence). CDR3 in DNA: TGTGCCAGCAGTTTAAGGGCAGGGGGAGGAAACACCATATATTTT. This encodes CASSLRAGGGNTIYF.